This TCR beta chain came from a study of shared clonotypes between healthy human individuals. General study findings and limits: Only blood underwent sampling, and tissue repertoires likely differ.

Naive CD8 cells, CD45RO-negative and positively selected for CCR7, excluded terminally differentiated effector memory CD45RA+ cells. V gave up 0 bases and J gave up 2 bases, with 9 bases separating them. Germline assignment: CDR1 SGHRS and CDR2 YFSETQ. The CDR3 is 15 residues long. The protocol was immunoSEQ multiplex PCR, while the TCRdb copy is restricted to in-frame clones and leaves out a portion. The sample includes roughly 890,000 clones, 90% to 95% of them seen just once. This clone was seen just once. What it binds is not known. The sequencing sample was made of naive CD8+ T cells sorted from blood. The sequence derives from a man aged 25-40 years in good health. The chain couples TRBV5-1 to TRBJ1-3; D gene ambiguous. The CDR3 protein is CASSLDIAAGNTIYF. CDR3 nucleotide sequence: TGCGCCAGCAGCTTGGACATCGCTGCTGGAAACACCATATATTTT.